This T cell receptor beta chain was observed in a study of T cell responses to AZD1222 COVID-19 vaccine. Points on this clone: Its specificity is not known.

Study findings and constraints: The sample set comprised mostly white British donors with more females, and clonal diversity was possibly underestimated. Spike was spanned by vaccine-associated CD4 TCRs, which were dominant at 160-218 and 743-854. Only a handful of AZD1222 recipients were seropositive at baseline.

The analysis combined second doses at about 4 or about 12 weeks. TCRdb's table, derived via immunoSEQ multiplex PCR, lists solely in-frame clones and lacks some. The sample has about 64,000 clones, around 80% seen once. The TCR originated in an adult who received the AZD1222 COVID-19 vaccine. The material sequenced was peripheral blood, taken 28 days after the second AZD1222 dose.

The CDR3 DNA reads TGTGCCAGCAGCCCGGGACAGTATCGCAATCAGCCCCAGCATTTT. It encodes CASSPGQYRNQPQHF. The chain recombines TRBV28 with TRBJ1-5, with 7 bases lining up with TRBD1. The CDR3 has 15 amino acids. Germline trimming cut 6 bases from V and 2 bases from J; bases unmatched to any gene: 7. Germline V gene sequence: CDR1 MDHEN, CDR2 SYDVKM.